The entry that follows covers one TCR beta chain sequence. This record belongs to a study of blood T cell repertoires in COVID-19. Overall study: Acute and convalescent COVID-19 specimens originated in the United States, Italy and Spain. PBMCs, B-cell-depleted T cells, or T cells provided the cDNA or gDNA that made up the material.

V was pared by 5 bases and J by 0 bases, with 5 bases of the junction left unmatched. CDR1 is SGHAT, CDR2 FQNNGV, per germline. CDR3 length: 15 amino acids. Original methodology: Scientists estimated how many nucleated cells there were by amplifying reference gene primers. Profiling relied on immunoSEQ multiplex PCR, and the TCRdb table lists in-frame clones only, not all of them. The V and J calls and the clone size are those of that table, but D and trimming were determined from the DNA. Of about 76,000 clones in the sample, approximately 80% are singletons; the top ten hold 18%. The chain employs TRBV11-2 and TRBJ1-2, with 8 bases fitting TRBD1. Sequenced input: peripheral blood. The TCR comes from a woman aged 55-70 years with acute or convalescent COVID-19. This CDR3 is CASSLGTGANYGYTF. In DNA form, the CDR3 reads TGTGCCAGCAGCCTCGGGACAGGAGCTAACTATGGCTACACCTTC.